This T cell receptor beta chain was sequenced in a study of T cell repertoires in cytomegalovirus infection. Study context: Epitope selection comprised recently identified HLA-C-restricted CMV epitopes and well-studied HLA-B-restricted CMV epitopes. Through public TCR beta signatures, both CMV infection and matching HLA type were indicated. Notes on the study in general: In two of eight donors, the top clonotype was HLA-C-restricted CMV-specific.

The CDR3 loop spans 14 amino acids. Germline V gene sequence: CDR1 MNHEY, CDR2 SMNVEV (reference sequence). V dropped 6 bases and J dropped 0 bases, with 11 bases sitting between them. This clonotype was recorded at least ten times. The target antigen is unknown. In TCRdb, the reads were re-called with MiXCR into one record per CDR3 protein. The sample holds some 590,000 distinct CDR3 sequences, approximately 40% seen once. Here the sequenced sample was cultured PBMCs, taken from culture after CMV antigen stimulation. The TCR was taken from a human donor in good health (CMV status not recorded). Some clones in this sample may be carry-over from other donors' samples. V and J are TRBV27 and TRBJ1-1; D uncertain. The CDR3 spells CASSLRGLNTEAFF. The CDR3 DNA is TGTGCCAGCAGCTTAAGAGGCCTGAACACTGAAGCTTTCTTT.